This is a list of T cell receptor beta chains from one sample in a study of T cell repertoires in cytomegalovirus infection. TCRdb reprocessed the reads with MiXCR, giving one entry per CDR3 protein. Of under 130,000 distinct CDR3 sequences in the sample, approximately 45% were seen once. Their antigens are not known. The source was CD8+ T cells from cultured PBMCs, collected from culture after CMV antigen stimulation. The receptors derive from a human donor in good health (CMV status not recorded). Some clones in this sample may be carry-over from other donors' samples. The conserved cysteine and the conserved F or W are not part of the CDR3 here.

J	length	V	CDR3
TRBJ2-5	13	TRBV20-1	SAAVLIPPAETQY
TRBJ2-2	16	TRBV7-9	ASSLPPGSGVNTGELF
TRBJ2-1	12	TRBV7-6	ASALRRGQYEQF
TRBJ2-5	11	TRBV7-6	ASSLDREETQY
TRBJ1-2	15	TRBV12-3/TRBV12-4	ASSPIGAGAALYGYT
TRBJ2-5	14	TRBV12-3/TRBV12-4	ASSLVLAGGQETQY
TRBJ1-1	12	TRBV5-1	ASSPGTTNTEAF
TRBJ1-5	15	TRBV7-6	ASSLLGGVSAIQPQH
TRBJ2-1	13	TRBV27	ASSSWDNGYNEQF
TRBJ2-3	10	TRBV7-9	ASSFDTDTQY
TRBJ2-6	14	TRBV7-9	ASSQNTISGANVLT
TRBJ2-1	13	TRBV10-3	AISESPTGYNEQF
TRBJ2-2	14	TRBV27	ASSLTGTGYTGELF
TRBJ2-7	15	TRBV7-2	ASSSKDSWGVWDEQY
TRBJ1-4	12	TRBV7-9	ASSIPGGEEKLF
TRBJ1-1	11	TRBV7-6	ASSLLMNTEAF
TRBJ2-2	15	TRBV6-5	ASSQLVAGINTGELF
TRBJ1-2	10	TRBV7-2	ASSLDGDGYT
TRBJ2-1	14	TRBV6-8	ASSYLVQSSYNEQF
TRBJ1-2	13	TRBV12-3/TRBV12-4	ASSSGQGRYYGYT
TRBJ1-1	13	TRBV7-1	ASSLGQGGSTEAF
TRBJ2-1	12	TRBV19	ASERTGARNEQF
TRBJ1-1	12	TRBV27	ASSRMWGGTEAF
TRBJ2-2	12	TRBV2	ASTEGLVIGELF
TRBJ2-7	11	TRBV7-2	ASSLGQLYEQY
TRBJ2-7	12	TRBV7-6	ASSSGDRAYEQY
TRBJ2-5	12	TRBV7-2	ASSLVGQVETQY
TRBJ2-2	14	TRBV12-3/TRBV12-4	ASSPNPGQGSGELF
TRBJ1-3	12	TRBV10-3	AITLGQRGDTIY
TRBJ1-2	11	TRBV6-5	ASSYSLSYGYT
TRBJ1-2	12	TRBV27	ASSFSGPLSGYT
TRBJ2-6	17	TRBV7-8	ASSLGAGGSLSGANVLT
TRBJ2-1	13	TRBV7-6	ASSRRWGEGNEQF
TRBJ1-5	12	TRBV7-2	ASSLGQGVQPQH
TRBJ2-3	12	TRBV12-3/TRBV12-4	ASSLTGGEDTQY
TRBJ2-5	13	TRBV12-3/TRBV12-4	ASSAPGLAQETQY
TRBJ1-2	11	TRBV6-1	ASSERSNYGYT
TRBJ2-5	12	TRBV4-2	ASSPRQAQETQY
TRBJ2-7	14	TRBV27	ASSLDSGGLGYEQY
TRBJ2-3	12	TRBV7-9	ASSLGQPTDTQY
TRBJ2-1	12	TRBV27	ASSLLHAYNEQF
TRBJ1-1	12	TRBV19	ASSGDRGNTEAF
TRBJ2-3	12	TRBV14	ASSPTGARGTQY
TRBJ1-5	15	TRBV12-3/TRBV12-4	ASSLGGTGRGNQPQH
TRBJ2-5	13	TRBV6-1	ASSDGGRKGETQY
TRBJ2-1	15	TRBV7-6	ASSLEPDRGLYNEQF
TRBJ2-3	14	TRBV4-1	ASSQDHLAGPDTQY
TRBJ1-2	14	TRBV6-2/TRBV6-3	ASSYTPGQSNYGYT
TRBJ2-5	13	TRBV19	ASSIGQGRLQTQY
TRBJ2-5	15	TRBV7-9	ASRGTSGGLYQETQY
TRBJ1-2	11	TRBV27	ASSSYGNYGYT
TRBJ2-7	10	TRBV29-1	SVAQGLVEQY
TRBJ2-3	14	TRBV19	ASSIPEGGVTDTQY
TRBJ1-5	13	TRBV6-1	ASCPGTGRNQPQH
TRBJ2-1	15	TRBV7-6	ASSLAGDRASYNEQF
TRBJ1-2	11	TRBV7-9	ASRLGQGDGYT
TRBJ1-4	13	TRBV27	ASSPRWGLREKLF